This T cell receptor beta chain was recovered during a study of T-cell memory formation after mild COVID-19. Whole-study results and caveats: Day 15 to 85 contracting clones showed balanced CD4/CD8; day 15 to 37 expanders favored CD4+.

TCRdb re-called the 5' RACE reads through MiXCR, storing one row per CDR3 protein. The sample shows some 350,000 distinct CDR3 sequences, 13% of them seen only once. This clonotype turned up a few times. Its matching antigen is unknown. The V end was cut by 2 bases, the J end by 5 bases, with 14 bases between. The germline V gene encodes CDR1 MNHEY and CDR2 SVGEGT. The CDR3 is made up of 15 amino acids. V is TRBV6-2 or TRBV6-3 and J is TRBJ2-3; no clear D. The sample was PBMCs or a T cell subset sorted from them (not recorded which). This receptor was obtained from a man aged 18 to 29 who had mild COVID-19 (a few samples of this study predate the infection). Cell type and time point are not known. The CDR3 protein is CASSYVRLHGDTQYF. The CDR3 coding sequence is TGTGCCAGCAGTTACGTCCGACTCCACGGAGATACGCAGTATTTT.